This TCR beta chain was sequenced during a study of T cell changes during pregnancy in multiple sclerosis. The protocol was immunoSEQ multiplex PCR, while the TCRdb copy is restricted to in-frame clones and leaves out a portion. In the table there are about 50,000 clones, about nine tenths of which are singletons. The V end was cut by 3 bases, the J end by 4 bases, with 18 bases between. Per germline, CDR1 MNHNS and CDR2 SASEGT. CDR3 length equals 16 residues. Sequenced material: CD8+ T cells from peripheral blood mononuclear cells, taken after pregnancy. The J gene is TRBJ2-5, the V gene TRBV6-1; a possible D gene is TRBD2 (7 bases). This TCR came from a female donor with multiple sclerosis, enrolled in a pregnancy study. The DNA for the CDR3 is TGTGCCAGCAGTGACCAGTCGGGCGGGGGCGGAGAGACCCAGTACTTC. Translating gives CASSDQSGGGGETQYF.